One sample yielded the 22 T cell receptor beta chains listed below, sequenced in a study of T cells in Graves' hyperthyroidism and ophthalmopathy. What was amplified from RNA transcripts were TCR beta CDR3 regions. Using the HTBI primer set, a first-round RT-PCR was run on the TCR CDR3. From the multiplex PCR reads, TCRdb called clonotypes with MiXCR, one entry per CDR3 protein. The sample shows hundreds of thousands of distinct CDR3 sequences, about 13% of them seen only once. Sequences were obtained from blood. Receptor source: a woman aged 18-35 years with Graves' hyperthyroidism.

This clonotype has a count of ten or more. A junction boundary mismatches the germline segment, possibly from a read error. The V gene is TRBV7-3, the J gene TRBJ2-3, with 7 positions matching TRBD1. CDR1 and CDR2 (germline): SGHTA, FQGTGA. This CDR3 contains 14 residues. CDR3 nucleotides: TGTGCCAGCAGCTTAACAGGGGGCACAAATACGCAGTATTTT. Amino acids: CASSLTGGTNTQYF.

A remark on this clonotype: This may come from a read error, since a much larger clone is one base off. This chain joins TRBV5-1 and TRBJ2-1; D is undetermined. V was shortened by 0 bases and J by 6 bases, with 7 bases between the two germline ends. Germline-derived CDR1 and CDR2 are SGHRS and YFSETQ. CDR3 length: 13 amino acids. The CDR3 reads CASSLAVCNEQFF. The CDR3 region has the DNA TGCGCCAGCAGCTTGGCGGTGTGCAATGAGCAGTTCTTC. The variable domain in full, completed from reference TRBV5-1 and TRBJ2-1, reads KAGVTQTPRYLIKTRGQQVTLSCSPISGHRSVSWYQQTPGQGLQFLFEYFSETQRNKGNFPGRFSGRQFSNSRSEMNVSTLELGDSALYLCASSLAVCNEQFFGPGTRLTVL.

The chain recombines TRBV24-1 with TRBJ2-6; D is perhaps TRBD1 or TRBD2 (5 bases each). Germline CDR1 is KGHDR and CDR2 is SFDVKD. The V end was cut by 1 base, the J end by 12 bases, with 12 bases between. The length of the CDR3 is 14 residues. The CDR3 sequence is CATSDFRDGSVLTF. DNA for the CDR3: TGTGCCACCAGTGATTTCCGGGACGGAAGCGTCCTGACTTTC.

In this sample, this clonotype turned up many times. This rearrangement joins TRBV28 to TRBJ1-4, with D hard to call. V dropped 5 bases and J dropped 0 bases, with 7 bases sitting between them. Per the germline V gene, CDR1 is MDHEN and CDR2 is SYDVKM. This CDR3 region has 14 residues. The CDR3 protein is CASSHQATNEKLFF. CDR3 bases: TGTGCCAGCAGTCATCAGGCAACTAATGAAAAACTGTTTTTT.

The V call is TRBV14, the J call TRBJ2-7; D gene ambiguous. Trimming shortened V by 0 bases and J by 0 bases, and 9 bases separated the two germline ends. Per the germline V gene, CDR1 is SGHDN and CDR2 is FVKESK. The CDR3 loop spans 15 amino acids. The CDR3 sequence is CASSQDEGASYEQYF. DNA of the CDR3: TGTGCCAGCAGCCAAGATGAAGGCGCCTCCTACGAGCAGTACTTC.

The rearrangement joins TRBV7-9 to TRBJ2-1; TRBD1 agrees at 7 bases. The trim removed 5 bases at V and 4 bases at J, leaving 11 bases unmatched. The germline CDR1 and CDR2 sequences are SEHNR and FQNEAQ (reference sequence). This CDR3 comprises 16 residues. Here the CDR3 DNA reads TGTGCCAGCAGCCCCCCCCGACAGGGCCCGTACAATGAGCAGTTCTTC. Translated: CASSPPRQGPYNEQFF.

This clonotype was seen ten or more times. At one of its ends the junction is not consistent with the germline gene, which may arise from a read error. The chain recombines TRBV29-1 with TRBJ2-7, with D perhaps TRBD2 (7 bases). Germline V gene lookup returns CDR1 SQVTM and CDR2 ANQGSEA. The CDR3 has 13 residues. The DNA of the CDR3 is TGCAGCGCGCGGGGGACACAGACCTACGTGCAGTACTTC. Its translation: CSARGTQTYVQYF.

There are a few counts of this clonotype. The rearrangement uses TRBV11-2 and TRBJ1-4; 8 bases match TRBD1. The trim removed 4 bases at V and 8 bases at J, leaving 6 bases unmatched. Germline V CDR1 and CDR2: SGHAT, FQNNGV. The CDR3 is 14 residues long. This chain's CDR3 is CASSSDRVGEKLFF. DNA for the CDR3: TGTGCCAGCAGCTCGGACAGGGTGGGAGAAAAACTGTTTTTT.

This chain joins TRBV12-3 or TRBV12-4 and TRBJ2-1; weak D call: TRBD1 (7 bases). V lost 5 bases and J 3 bases, leaving 26 bases between the germline ends. The CDR3 runs 19 residues. This CDR3 is CASSPRQGGYPVHYNEQFF. In DNA, the CDR3 is TGTGCCAGCAGTCCCAGACAGGGAGGTTACCCCGTCCACTACAATGAGCAGTTCTTC.

CDR3 nucleotide sequence: TGTGCCAGCAGCTTTGGACAGGGGACCGGGGAGCTGTTTTTT. This sequence encodes CASSFGQGTGELFF. This chain joins TRBV5-6 and TRBJ2-2, with 9 bases that match TRBD1. The CDR3 is 14 amino acids. V was pared by 2 bases and J by 5 bases, with 1 base of the junction left unmatched. Per the germline V gene, CDR1 is SGHDT and CDR2 is YYEEEE. Complete variable domain (other parts from reference TRBV5-6 and TRBJ2-2): DAGVTQSPTHLIKTRGQQVTLRCSPKSGHDTVSWYQQALGQGPQFIFQYYEEEERQRGNFPDRFSGHQFPNYSSELNVNALLLGDSALYLCASSFGQGTGELFFGEGSRLTVL.

This clonotype came up a few times. V and J are TRBV25-1 and TRBJ2-1, with D possibly being TRBD2 (8 bases). The CDR3 is 18 amino acids. The ends were cut back, 1 base at V and 7 bases at J, with 23 bases in the middle. Germline lookup yields CDR1 MGHDK and CDR2 SYGVNS. CDR3 bases: TGTGCCAGCAGTGAATTTCGGGGGGGTCAGGGGGGCGGGAATGAGCAGTTCTTC. Amino acid sequence: CASSEFRGGQGGGNEQFF. Filled out from reference TRBV25-1 and TRBJ2-1, the complete variable domain reads EADIYQTPRYLVIGTGKKITLECSQTMGHDKMYWYQQDPGMELHLIHYSYGVNSTEKGDLSSESTVSRIRTEHFPLTLESARPSHTSQYLCASSEFRGGQGGGNEQFFGPGTRLTVL.

This clonotype has a count of ten or more. The chain employs TRBV2 and TRBJ2-1; TRBD2 matches at 11 bases. CDR3 length: 14 amino acids. Germline V CDR1 and CDR2: SNHLY, FYNNEI. In DNA, the CDR3 is TGTGCATTAGCGGGAGGGCGCTCCTACAATGAGCAGTTCTTC. It specifies CALAGGRSYNEQFF.

This clonotype was seen many times. The V call is TRBV7-3, the J call TRBJ1-1, with unresolved D. Trimming left V 5 bases short and J 11 bases short, with 18 bases between. Germline V gives CDR1 SGHTA, CDR2 FQGTGA. The CDR3 is 13 residues long. The CDR3 bases are TGTGCCAGCAGCCAGCAGGCACTGGGGTGGGCTTTCTTT. Translated, it gives CASSQQALGWAFF.

This clonotype was counted many times. This chain uses TRBV6-5 with TRBJ2-6; the D is unclear. V was cut by 0 bases and J by 2 bases, with 8 bases left in between. The germline V gene has CDR1 MNHEY and CDR2 SVGAGI. The CDR3 runs to 16 residues. This CDR3 is CASSYSRSAGANVLTF. The CDR3 DNA reads as TGTGCCAGCAGTTACTCCCGTAGTGCTGGGGCCAACGTCCTGACTTTC.

This clonotype has ten or more counts. The chain couples TRBV12-3 or TRBV12-4 to TRBJ2-7, with D possibly matching TRBD2 (6 bases). Deletions cut 6 bases from V and 6 bases from J, with 9 bases between. This CDR3 has 11 residues. CDR3 loop: CASSRGTEQYF. CDR3 nucleotides: TGTGCCAGCAGCCGGGGGACCGAGCAGTACTTC.

The chain joins TRBV4-3 to TRBJ2-7; the D gene is possibly TRBD1 (6 bases). The ends were cut back, 1 base at V and 2 bases at J, with 18 bases in the middle. The length of the CDR3 is 17 residues. Germline CDR1 and CDR2: LGHNA and YSLEER. Here the CDR3 reads CASSQGTTGLGTYEQYF. The CDR3 region has the DNA TGCGCCAGCAGCCAAGGCACTACAGGGTTGGGCACCTACGAGCAGTACTTC.

This clonotype was found many times. The V gene is TRBV20-1, the J gene TRBJ2-7, with D perhaps matching TRBD2 (5 bases). Per the germline V gene, CDR1 is DFQATT and CDR2 is SNEGSKA (reference sequence). There are 12 residues in the CDR3. V lost 4 bases, J lost 7 bases, and 14 bases lay in between. The CDR3 protein is CSANAGRGEQYF. The CDR3 DNA is TGCAGTGCTAACGCGGGCCGAGGGGAGCAGTACTTC.

Many counts were recorded for this clonotype. V is TRBV28 and J is TRBJ2-7, with D possibly being TRBD1 or TRBD2 (5 bases each). The CDR3 runs 15 residues. V lost 6 bases, J lost 6 bases, and 21 bases lay in between. In germline, CDR1 is MDHEN, CDR2 SYDVKM. The CDR3 DNA is TGTGCCAGCAGCGGGGTCGGTGGGGCTCAAGGCGAGCAGTACTTC. It is translated as CASSGVGGAQGEQYF. Combining the CDR3 with reference TRBV28 and TRBJ2-7 gives the whole variable domain DVKVTQSSRYLVKRTGEKVFLECVQDMDHENMFWYRQDPGLGLRLIYFSYDVKMKEKGDIPEGYSVSREKKERFSLILESASTNQTSMYLCASSGVGGAQGEQYFGPGTRLTVT.

This clonotype was seen at least ten times. This chain connects TRBV12-3 or TRBV12-4 to TRBJ2-7; D is uncertain. The ends were cut back, 4 bases at V and 2 bases at J, with 18 bases in the middle. The CDR3 covers 16 residues. The CDR3 DNA reads TGTGCCAGCAGTTCGGACCGGTTGGGGAAAACCTACGAGCAGTACTTC. It codes for CASSSDRLGKTYEQYF.

The CDR3 region has the DNA TGTGCCAGTACCCCCAGGGACCTGGCCGGGGAGCTGTTTTTT. This gives the protein CASTPRDLAGELFF. This rearrangement joins TRBV19 to TRBJ2-2; D may correspond to TRBD1 or TRBD2 (5 bases each). The CDR3 extends over 14 amino acids. V was shortened by 7 bases and J by 6 bases, with 15 bases between the two germline ends. Germline V gives CDR1 LNHDA, CDR2 SQIVND (reference sequence).

This clonotype was recorded many times. The chain has TRBV10-3 and TRBJ2-2; maybe TRBD2 (5 bases). V was cut by 7 bases and J by 7 bases, with 13 bases left in between. The CDR3 has 13 residues. Germline CDR1 reads ENHRY; CDR2 reads SYGVKD. The CDR3 bases are TGTGCCATCACAGGCCTACGGGGCGGGGAGCTGTTTTTT. This codes for CAITGLRGGELFF.

The table lists this clonotype with many counts. The genes are TRBV28 and TRBJ2-5; tentative D call: TRBD1 (5 bases). The CDR3 extends over 13 amino acids. CDR1 is MDHEN, CDR2 SYDVKM, per germline. Trimming took 3 bases from V and 5 from J, leaving 10 bases between them. This chain's CDR3 is CASSFRAAETQYF. DNA of the CDR3: TGTGCCAGCAGTTTCAGGGCGGCGGAGACCCAGTACTTC.